The 15 T cell receptor beta chains presented below share a single source sample, sequenced in a study of metastatic and nonmetastatic thyroid tumors. TCRdb re-called the PCR reads with MiXCR. The repertoire holds some 20,000 clones, with 24% as singletons. Prior to thyroid surgery, none of the patients had received any treatment. The sample taken for sequencing was tumor tissue. The receptors were sampled from a female donor with papillary thyroid cancer or a benign thyroid nodule (not recorded which). Some clones in this sample may be carry-over from other donors' samples.

This clone was counted a few times. This chain links TRBV28 with TRBJ2-1; TRBD2 is a possible D gene (6 bases). Germline loops: CDR1 MDHEN, CDR2 SYDVKM. Trimming took off 7 bases at V and 12 bases at J, with 19 bases between the two ends. CDR3 length: 13 amino acids. The DNA for the CDR3 is TGTGCCAGCATTTTTTTGCGGGAACTGCGGCAGTTCTTC. Amino acid sequence: CASIFLRELRQFF.

At least ten counts were recorded for this clone. This chain uses TRBV2 with TRBJ1-3, with D hard to call. The CDR3 has 15 residues. Between the trimmed V and J ends, which lost 0 bases and 5 bases, there was a span of 11 bases. Per germline, CDR1 SNHLY and CDR2 FYNNEI. The CDR3 region is CASSEARPMRNTIYF. CDR3 DNA: TGTGCCAGCAGTGAAGCGCGACCAATGAGAAACACCATATATTTT.

This clone was detected a few times. The rearrangement uses TRBV28 and TRBJ1-4, with a tentative D call TRBD1 (6 bases). The V gene's germline CDR1 is MDHEN and CDR2 SYDVKM. The CDR3 covers 14 residues. The V end lost 4 bases, the J end lost 7 bases, and 13 bases lay between the germline ends. The CDR3 DNA sequence: TGTGCCAGCAGTTCCCCGGGGGCGCGTGAAAAACTGTTTTTT. Translated, it gives CASSSPGAREKLFF.

This clone was found once. This chain connects TRBV5-1 to TRBJ2-1; TRBD2 agrees at 9 bases. CDR3 size: 15 residues. Germline CDR1 reads SGHRS; CDR2 reads YFSETQ. V was pared by 4 bases and J by 6 bases, with 8 bases of the junction left unmatched. CDR3 sequence reads: CASSTPREGLNEQFF. In DNA form, the CDR3 reads TGCGCCAGCAGCACCCCGCGGGAGGGCCTCAATGAGCAGTTCTTC.

In its sample, this clone was seen many times. The chain joins TRBV2 to TRBJ2-2, with a weak D call TRBD1 (5 bases). Germline values: CDR1 SNHLY, CDR2 FYNNEI. V was cut by 4 bases and J by 5 bases, with 11 bases left in between. The CDR3 loop spans 14 amino acids. CDR3 loop: CASSVQRQTGELFF. The CDR3, as DNA: TGTGCCAGCAGTGTCCAGCGACAGACCGGGGAGCTGTTTTTT.

By share of the sample, this clone is medium-sized. The rearrangement uses TRBV7-3 and TRBJ2-7; 10 positions match TRBD1. This CDR3 is built from 13 residues. V gave up 5 bases and J gave up 3 bases; unmatched junction bases: 1. Looked up from germline, CDR1 is SGHTA and CDR2 is FQGTGA. The CDR3 bases are TGTGCCAGCAGCCGGGACAGGGGCTACGAGCAGTACTTC. This translates into CASSRDRGYEQYF.

By its share, this clone is medium-sized (0.01 to 0.1%). The rearrangement uses TRBV20-1 and TRBJ1-2; 8 nucleotides align to TRBD1. The CDR3 consists of 13 residues. Germline CDR1 DFQATT, CDR2 SNEGSKA (reference sequence). Trimming at V came to 5 bases and at J to 3 bases, leaving 5 bases not matched to a gene. CDR3 sequence: CSAWTGKHYGYTF. Written as DNA, the CDR3 is TGCAGTGCTTGGACAGGGAAACACTATGGCTACACCTTC.

The chain links TRBV6-1 to TRBJ1-1, with 7 bases lining up with TRBD1. Germline V CDR1 and CDR2: MNHNS, SASEGT. There are 14 residues in the CDR3. With 5 bases clipped from V and 4 bases from J, the junction kept 7 bases outside the gene matches. As DNA, the CDR3 is TGTGCCAGCAGTTTACAGGGGATCGCCACTGAAGCTTTCTTT. Its translation is CASSLQGIATEAFF.

The sample holds many counts of this clone. The CDR3 sequence is CASSLNTGELFF. CDR3 DNA sequence: TGTGCCAGCTCACTAAACACCGGGGAGCTGTTTTTT. The V gene is TRBV18, the J gene TRBJ2-2; D not resolved. V lost 4 bases to trimming and J lost 2 bases, with 2 bases between them. The CDR3 covers 12 residues. The V gene's germline CDR1 is KGHSH and CDR2 LQKENI.

The rearrangement uses TRBV20-1 and TRBJ2-7, with 12 nucleotides matching TRBD2. CDR1 DFQATT and CDR2 SNEGSKA come from the germline V gene (reference sequence). The junction had 5 bases not matched to a gene; V was cut back by 6 bases and J by 2 bases. This CDR3 is built from 14 residues. The CDR3 DNA is TGCAGTGCGCTATCTAGCGGGAGGGCCTACGAGCAGTACTTC. This codes for CSALSSGRAYEQYF.

The J gene is TRBJ2-1, the V gene TRBV11-3, with 7 bases identical to TRBD2. CDR3 length: 13 amino acids. Germline trimming cut 5 bases from V and 6 bases from J; bases unmatched to any gene: 4. CDR1 SGHNT and CDR2 YENEEA come from the germline V gene. CDR3 DNA: TGTGCCAGCAGCGGCGGGAGCGGCAATGAGCAGTTCTTC. Its translation: CASSGGSGNEQFF.

The chain is built from TRBV20-1 and TRBJ1-1, with 9 bases lining up with TRBD1. V trimming: 6 bases; J trimming: 4 bases; junction bases outside the gene matches: 12. Germline lookup yields CDR1 DFQATT and CDR2 SNEGSKA (reference sequence). The length of the CDR3 is 15 residues. The CDR3 spells CSADSPGQGITEAFF. The CDR3 region has the DNA TGCAGTGCCGATAGTCCGGGACAGGGTATCACTGAAGCTTTCTTT.

As for this clone: The same CDR3 is also encoded by other DNA sequences in this sample. V gene TRBV5-1 combines with J gene TRBJ2-3; tentative D call: TRBD2 (5 bases). Germline V CDR1 and CDR2: SGHRS, YFSETQ. V was pared by 4 bases and J by 6 bases, with 24 bases between. There are 17 residues in the CDR3. CDR3 sequence reads: CASSTRLATPPGDTQYF. CDR3 nucleotide sequence: TGCGCCAGCAGCACACGACTGGCTACTCCCCCGGGGGATACGCAGTATTTT.

Of note for this clone: Lacking the conserved final phenylalanine or tryptophan, this CDR3 likely reflects a read error. This chain joins TRBV11-1 and TRBJ2-2, with 9 positions matching TRBD1. The germline gives CDR1 SGHAT, CDR2 FQDESV (reference sequence). The CDR3 contains 16 residues. As DNA, the CDR3 is TGTTCCAGCAGCTTATGGGGACAGGGTAACACCGGGGATCTGTTTGTT. This codes for CSSSLWGQGNTGDLFV.

This clone was counted many times. The CDR3: CASSQGTDMNTEAFF. In nucleotides, the CDR3 is TGCGCCAGCAGCCAAGGGACAGATATGAACACTGAAGCTTTCTTT. The chain is built from TRBV4-1 and TRBJ1-1; TRBD1 might be the D (6 bases). Germline values: CDR1 MGHRA, CDR2 YSYEKL. The CDR3 totals 15 residues. V lost 1 base, J lost 0 bases, and 9 bases lay in between.